A single sample gave rise to the 14 T cell receptor beta chains below, sequenced in a study of shared clonotypes between healthy human individuals. The naive CD8 fraction comprised CD45RO-negative cells positively selected for CCR7 and excluded terminally differentiated effector memory CD45RA+ cells. Some clones are missing from TCRdb's copy, which holds only in-frame ones; the method was immunoSEQ multiplex PCR. The table lists approximately 590,000 clones, around 95% of them singletons. The specimen sequenced was naive CD8+ T cells sorted from blood. The origin of the receptors is a woman under 40 in good health.

The rearrangement uses TRBV2 and TRBJ2-1; no firm D call. Between the trimmed V and J ends, which lost 3 bases and 0 bases, there was a span of 12 bases. The germline CDR1 and CDR2 sequences are SNHLY and FYNNEI. This CDR3 has 16 amino acids. As DNA, the CDR3 is TGTGCCAGCAGTGAGGTTAAGGAAATCTCCTACAATGAGCAGTTCTTC. It translates to CASSEVKEISYNEQFF.

This chain connects TRBV9 to TRBJ2-7, with D unresolved. In germline, CDR1 is SGDLS, CDR2 YYNGEE. V shed 3 bases and J shed 3 bases, with 4 bases lying between them. There are 11 residues in the CDR3. This chain's CDR3 is CASSDNYEQYF. CDR3 DNA sequence: TGTGCCAGCAGCGATAACTACGAGCAGTACTTC.

The J gene is TRBJ2-3, the V gene TRBV2; 13 nucleotides line up with TRBD2. Germline trimming cut 8 bases from V and 4 bases from J; bases unmatched to any gene: 9. The CDR3 sequence is 16 residues long. The V gene's germline CDR1 is SNHLY and CDR2 FYNNEI. The DNA for the CDR3 is TGTGCCAGCTTTAATCCGGGACTAGCGGGGCCAGATACGCAGTATTTT. Protein sequence: CASFNPGLAGPDTQYF.

J is TRBJ1-2 and V is TRBV27; TRBD1 matches at 9 bases. The germline CDR1 and CDR2 sequences are MNHEY and SMNVEV (reference sequence). CDR3 length equals 19 residues. Trimming cost V 10 bases and J 8 bases; bases outside gene matches: 29. The DNA of the CDR3 is TGTGCCACTACTACCACCGGGACAGGGCTCATAGGGGGATTATTGGGCTACACCTTC. This gives the protein CATTTTGTGLIGGLLGYTF.

In regard to this clone: The same CDR3 arises from other DNA sequences in this sample as well. The chain carries TRBV14 and TRBJ1-1; D remains unclear. The germline V gene has CDR1 SGHDN and CDR2 FVKESK. V was clipped by 0 bases and J by 4 bases, with 9 bases between them. There are 14 residues in the CDR3. CDR3 loop: CASSQDPGFTEAFF. The CDR3 nucleotides read TGTGCCAGCAGCCAAGATCCGGGGTTCACTGAAGCTTTCTTT.

This chain uses TRBV7-3 with TRBJ1-2; TRBD1 matches 8 bases. V lost 6 bases and J lost 3; bases outside the gene matches: 12. Germline values: CDR1 SGHTA, CDR2 FQGTGA. CDR3 size: 16 residues. In DNA, the CDR3 is TGTGCCAGCAGTCTAGAGCCCCAGGGGGCGGACTATGGCTACACCTTC. Residues: CASSLEPQGADYGYTF.

This clone came up once. This same CDR3 is encoded by further DNA sequences in the sample. This chain joins TRBV7-8 and TRBJ2-7; weak D call: TRBD2 (5 bases). The CDR3 length is 14 residues. The ends were cut back, 1 base at V and 4 bases at J, with 11 bases in the middle. Germline V gene data show CDR1 as SGHVS and CDR2 as FQNEAQ. The CDR3 DNA reads TGTGCCAGCAGCTTAGGCCCTAGCTGGTACGAGCAGTACTTC. This sequence encodes CASSLGPSWYEQYF.

The rearrangement links TRBV28 to TRBJ1-5; TRBD1 is a possible D gene (6 bases). CDR1 is MDHEN, CDR2 SYDVKM, per germline. The CDR3 length is 13 residues. V shed 8 bases and J shed 6 bases, with 14 bases lying between them. The CDR3 reads CASEAGAGQPQHF. For the CDR3, the DNA is TGTGCCAGCGAGGCAGGGGCCGGTCAGCCCCAGCATTTT. The entire variable domain, with the rest obtained from reference TRBV28 and TRBJ1-5, is as follows: DVKVTQSSRYLVKRTGEKVFLECVQDMDHENMFWYRQDPGLGLRLIYFSYDVKMKEKGDIPEGYSVSREKKERFSLILESASTNQTSMYLCASEAGAGQPQHFGDGTRLSIL.

The chain combines TRBV6-4 with TRBJ1-5; possibly TRBD1 for D (5 bases). V shed 5 bases and J shed 1 base, with 9 bases lying between them. Germline-derived CDR1 and CDR2 are MRHNA and SNTAGT. This CDR3 is built from 14 residues. For the CDR3, the DNA is TGTGCCAGCAGTCCCAGGGCGAGCAATCAGCCCCAGCATTTT. It yields the protein CASSPRASNQPQHF.

This chain connects TRBV7-9 to TRBJ2-1; 12 positions match TRBD1. The ends lost 5 bases at V and 5 bases at J; junction bases unmatched: 4. CDR1 is SEHNR and CDR2 is FQNEAQ in the germline V gene (reference sequence). The CDR3 is 15 residues long. CDR3 sequence (DNA): TGTGCCAGCAGCGTGGGACAGGGGGCCCACAATGAGCAGTTCTTC. It yields the protein CASSVGQGAHNEQFF.

The rearrangement uses TRBV10-1 and TRBJ1-2; 12 nucleotides line up with TRBD1. Losses at the gene ends were 3 bases for V and 8 bases for J; bases not matched to a gene: 4. The CDR3 has 14 amino acids. CDR1 is WNHNN, CDR2 SYGVQD, per germline (reference sequence). The CDR3 spells CASSDRDRGRGYTF. The CDR3 nucleotides read TGCGCCAGCAGTGACCGGGACAGGGGGCGAGGCTACACCTTC.

This chain joins TRBV4-1 and TRBJ2-7; D perhaps matches TRBD2 (5 bases). CDR3 length: 14 residues. Germline assignment: CDR1 MGHRA and CDR2 YSYEKL. Trimming took off 3 bases at V and 3 bases at J, with 12 bases between the two ends. CDR3 loop: CASSQGSAYYEQYF. The DNA of the CDR3 is TGCGCCAGCAGCCAGGGTAGCGCCTACTACGAGCAGTACTTC.

J is TRBJ2-1 and V is TRBV29-1; D is undetermined. Trimming left V 4 bases short and J 4 bases short, with 8 bases between. The CDR3 extends over 12 amino acids. CDR1 and CDR2 from the germline V gene are SQVTM and ANQGSEA. This CDR3 reads CSVVGLYNEQFF. CDR3 DNA: TGCAGCGTTGTAGGCCTATACAATGAGCAGTTCTTC.

J is TRBJ2-4 and V is TRBV28; D is perhaps TRBD1 or TRBD2 (5 bases each). V lost 2 bases, J lost 7 bases, and 9 bases lay in between. CDR1 MDHEN and CDR2 SYDVKM come from the germline V gene. This CDR3 region has 13 residues. CDR3 bases: TGTGCCAGCAGTTTAGGGGGATGGAACATTCAGTACTTC. Protein: CASSLGGWNIQYF.